These 5 T cell receptor beta chains share one sample of origin, sequenced in a study of T-cell memory formation after mild COVID-19 (dated by TCRdb to 2020 to 2023). Libraries were prepared through 5' RACE. Sequencing instrument: Illumina NovaSeq 6000. The public reads were reanalyzed by TCRdb: fastp trimming at Q25, MiXCR alignment, in-frame beta chains only. Rows matching on CDR3 protein sequence are summarized as one entry with the most common DNA and genes. This sample comprises around 300,000 distinct CDR3 sequences, roughly an eighth of them detected only once. The biggest ten clones account for approximately 21% of the sample. The sequencing sample was made of PBMCs or a T cell subset sorted from them (not recorded which). The receptors shown here come from a man between 18 and 35 years old who had mild COVID-19 (a few samples of this study predate the infection). The sample titles of this study are shuffled in the database, so cell type and time point are left out; the donor was told from shared clones.

This clonotype was detected a few times. The chain has TRBV6-5 and TRBJ1-4; the D gene is possibly TRBD1 (6 bases). CDR3 length: 17 amino acids. The germline gives CDR1 MNHEY, CDR2 SVGAGI. Trimming shortened V by 4 bases and J by 6 bases, and 21 bases separated the two germline ends. Written as DNA, the CDR3 is TGTGCCAGCAGTTCCGTCAAAAGGGGGGGCCTTGATGAAAAACTGTTTTTT. This sequence encodes CASSSVKRGGLDEKLFF.

The sample holds a few counts of this clonotype. This chain links TRBV5-1 with TRBJ2-1; TRBD1 aligns across 9 bases. Trimming cost V 1 base and J 6 bases; bases outside gene matches: 8. This CDR3 is 16 amino acids long. Per the germline V gene, CDR1 is SGHRS and CDR2 is YFSETQ. The CDR3 sequence: CASSLLGQGMANEQFF. The DNA for the CDR3 is TGCGCCAGCAGCTTGTTAGGACAGGGGATGGCCAATGAGCAGTTCTTC.

This clonotype was detected ten times or more. The V call is TRBV7-6, the J call TRBJ2-1, with unresolved D. The V gene lost 2 bases and the J gene lost 4 bases, with 12 bases spanning the gap. The CDR3 length is 15 residues. Germline CDR1 and CDR2: SGHVS and FNYEAQ. The CDR3 loop reads CASSLQVSSYNEQFF. In DNA, the CDR3 is TGTGCCAGCAGCTTACAGGTTAGCTCATACAATGAGCAGTTCTTC. The full variable domain, in which reference TRBV7-6 and TRBJ2-1 provide the parts outside the CDR3, is GAGVSQSPRYKVTKRGQDVALRCDPISGHVSLYWYRQALGQGPEFLTYFNYEAQQDKSGLPNDRFSAERPEGSISTLTIQRTEQRDSAMYRCASSLQVSSYNEQFFGPGTRLTVL.

The CDR3: CASSYSRGLMIYEQYF. The CDR3 coding sequence is TGTGCCAGCAGTTACTCGAGGGGACTGATGATCTACGAGCAGTACTTC. The chain couples TRBV6-5 to TRBJ2-7; TRBD2 might be the D (6 bases). The CDR3 has 16 residues. Germline V lookup: CDR1 MNHEY, CDR2 SVGAGI. V lost 0 bases to trimming and J lost 3 bases, with 15 bases between them.

This clonotype appeared a few times. The V call is TRBV7-9, the J call TRBJ2-3; 12 bases agree with TRBD1. Looked up from germline, CDR1 is SEHNR and CDR2 is FQNEAQ (reference sequence). There are 13 residues in the CDR3. Trimming at V came to 11 bases and at J to 4 bases, leaving 4 bases not matched to a gene. As DNA, the CDR3 is TGTGCCGGTGGGACAGGGGGCTCAGATACGCAGTATTTT. It translates to CAGGTGGSDTQYF.